This TCR beta chain was identified during a study of blood T cells in healthy people across ages. Study-level findings and limits: Naive T cell percentage strongly correlated with TCR beta diversity.

The length of the CDR3 is 15 residues. The germline V and J ends were trimmed by 4 bases and 6 bases, with 19 bases remaining between them. Germline CDR1 reads SGHRS; CDR2 reads YFSETQ. The second PCR ran about 6 to 11 cycles with a sample-barcoded 5' primer and J-beta primers. A tag from a template-switch adaptor with 12 random nucleotides marked each cDNA molecule. A single record per CDR3 protein comes from TCRdb applying MiXCR to the 5' RACE reads. The sample lists 760,000 or so distinct CDR3 sequences; 20% to 30% were seen once. About this clonotype: The target antigen is unknown.

These data were likewise used in another study, on T cells of mothers and their children.

The receptor comes from a boy between 5 and 17 years old in good health. The chain recombines TRBV5-1 with TRBJ1-2, with no clear D. Sequencing used blood. The CDR3 DNA reads as TGCGCCAGCAGCCTATCTCAAGAAGGGCGGGATGGCTACACCTTC. Translating it yields CASSLSQEGRDGYTF.